The 16 T cell receptor beta chains below were found in one sample sequenced in a study of human T cells and chemical hapten exposure. The time point was: pre-sensitization, week 0. As for treatment: therapeutic diphenylcyclopropenone sensitization with weekly scalp DPC. Before extraction, the whole blood was not fractionated, and total RNA was taken from it. MiXCR, applied by TCRdb to the RACE reads, yields one record per CDR3 protein. The top ten hold 25% to 35% of the sample, which has 35,000 or so distinct CDR3 sequences, around a tenth seen once. The sequencing used whole blood, collected in connection with sensitization to the hapten diphenylcyclopropenone (DPC). The receptors derive from a man aged 45-65 years with alopecia areata. Some clones in this sample may be carry-over from other donors' samples.

This clonotype came up many times. The chain has TRBV7-8 and TRBJ2-7; 7 bases align to TRBD2. The CDR3 runs to 14 residues. The J segment lost 0 bases and the V segment lost 5 bases, leaving 4 bases of the junction unmatched. Germline CDR1 reads SGHVS; CDR2 reads FQNEAQ. The DNA of the CDR3 is TGTGCCAGCAGCCCGGGACTACACTCCTACGAGCAGTACTTC. Translation gives CASSPGLHSYEQYF.

This clonotype was recorded a few times. The chain carries TRBV5-1 and TRBJ1-1, with D possibly TRBD1 on 5 matching bases. CDR3 size: 14 residues. The germline V gene encodes CDR1 SGHRS and CDR2 YFSETQ. Trimming removed 4 bases at V and 1 base at J, with 11 bases between. The CDR3 DNA sequence: TGCGCCAGCAGCACATGGGACCCGAACACTGAAGCTTTCTTT. Protein product: CASSTWDPNTEAFF.

This clonotype was counted only a few times. This chain uses TRBV11-3 with TRBJ2-2; D is ambiguous. CDR3 length: 15 amino acids. V dropped 5 bases and J dropped 1 base, with 11 bases sitting between them. The V gene's germline CDR1 is SGHNT and CDR2 YENEEA. The CDR3 protein is CASSTSWENTGELFF. The DNA of the CDR3 is TGTGCCAGCAGCACTTCCTGGGAGAACACCGGGGAGCTGTTTTTT. Full variable domain (rest looked up from reference TRBV11-3 and TRBJ2-2): EAGVVQSPRYKIIEKKQPVAFWCNPISGHNTLYWYLQNLGQGPELLIRYENEEAVDDSQLPKDRFSAERLKGVDSTLKIQPAELGDSAVYLCASSTSWENTGELFFGEGSRLTVL.

This clonotype showed up just a few times. This chain joins TRBV23-1 and TRBJ2-7; maybe TRBD2 (6 bases). TRBV23-1 is designated an ORF whose function remains uncertain. The CDR3 sequence is 14 residues long. V was clipped by 7 bases and J by 6 bases, with 19 bases between them. CDR3 in amino acids: CASTTGTAGGEQYF. The CDR3 DNA reads as TGCGCCAGCACAACCGGGACCGCCGGGGGCGAGCAGTACTTC.

The chain combines TRBV29-1 with TRBJ1-4; 7 positions agree with TRBD1. Per the germline V gene, CDR1 is SQVTM and CDR2 is ANQGSEA. V gave up 4 bases and J gave up 7 bases; unmatched junction bases: 6. The CDR3 has 13 residues. CDR3 sequence reads: CSVGRDSGEKLFF. For the CDR3, the DNA is TGCAGCGTTGGCAGGGACAGTGGTGAAAAACTGTTTTTT.

The table lists this clonotype with a few counts. The chain carries TRBV5-1 and TRBJ2-7; no clear D. The CDR3 is made up of 13 amino acids. Germline V lookup: CDR1 SGHRS, CDR2 YFSETQ. Trimming left V 0 bases short and J 2 bases short, with 6 bases between. The CDR3 loop is CASSLEWAYEQYF. Here the CDR3 DNA reads TGCGCCAGCAGCTTGGAGTGGGCCTACGAGCAGTACTTC.

This clonotype was detected ten times or more. The chain employs TRBV12-3 or TRBV12-4 and TRBJ2-7; no firm D call. CDR3 length: 11 amino acids. V lost 4 bases to trimming and J lost 4 bases, with 5 bases between them. CDR3 bases: TGTGCCAGCAGTTCTTGGTACGAGCAGTACTTC. Protein sequence: CASSSWYEQYF.

This clonotype was picked up many times. The gene calls are TRBV7-9 and TRBJ2-7; 12 bases are shared with TRBD1. The CDR3 has 15 residues. After removal of 0 bases from V and 6 bases from J, the junction contained 3 bases not matched to a gene. Looked up from germline, CDR1 is SEHNR and CDR2 is FQNEAQ (reference sequence). The CDR3 loop reads CASSLAGQGAREQYF. The CDR3 nucleotides read TGTGCCAGCAGCTTAGCGGGACAGGGGGCGCGCGAGCAGTACTTC. The whole variable domain, remainder taken from reference TRBV7-9 and TRBJ2-7, is DTGVSQNPRHKITKRGQNVTFRCDPISEHNRLYWYRQTLGQGPEFLTYFQNEAQLEKSRLLSDRFSAERPKGSFSTLEIQRTEQGDSAMYLCASSLAGQGAREQYFGPGTRLTVT.

The V call is TRBV9, the J call TRBJ2-1; 11 nucleotides line up with TRBD1. CDR1 and CDR2 from the germline V gene are SGDLS and YYNGEE. Losses at the gene ends were 5 bases for V and 6 bases for J; bases not matched to a gene: 1. The CDR3 has 13 residues. CDR3 amino acids: CASRGTGGNEQFF. The CDR3 coding sequence is TGTGCCAGCAGAGGGACAGGGGGCAATGAGCAGTTCTTC.

This clonotype appeared many times. This chain links TRBV20-1 with TRBJ1-1; the D is unclear. The germline CDR1 and CDR2 sequences are DFQATT and SNEGSKA (reference sequence). There are 12 residues in the CDR3. The germline V and J ends were trimmed by 8 bases and 1 base, with 11 bases remaining between them. The CDR3 here is CSPSGANTEAFF. The CDR3 nucleotides read TGCAGTCCGTCGGGAGCGAACACTGAAGCTTTCTTT.

This clonotype was detected ten times or more. The chain uses TRBV12-3 or TRBV12-4 and TRBJ2-3; D gene unclear. This CDR3 comprises 14 residues. V was cut by 6 bases and J by 0 bases, with 10 bases left in between. The DNA of the CDR3 is TGTGCCAGCAGCCTCGTTGTAAGCACAGATACGCAGTATTTT. This sequence encodes CASSLVVSTDTQYF.

This clonotype has ten or more counts. The chain carries TRBV7-9 and TRBJ1-1, with D possibly TRBD1 on 6 matching bases. V was pared by 1 base and J by 1 base, with 10 bases between. The germline V gene has CDR1 SEHNR and CDR2 FQNEAQ (reference sequence). This CDR3 is built from 15 residues. The CDR3 sequence is CASSLGSGENTEAFF. CDR3 nucleotide sequence: TGTGCCAGCAGCTTAGGTTCAGGGGAGAACACTGAAGCTTTCTTT.

This clonotype was seen only once. A much larger clone differs from this one at a single base, so this may be a read error. A read error is likely, as this CDR3 ends without the conserved phenylalanine or tryptophan. The chain employs TRBV29-1 and TRBJ2-7; TRBD1 aligns across 8 bases. The V gene end was trimmed by 4 bases and the J gene end by 9 bases; junction bases not matched to a gene: 8. The CDR3 is made up of 12 amino acids. Germline lookup yields CDR1 SQVTM and CDR2 ANQGSEA. In DNA form, the CDR3 reads TGCAGCGTTGGGGACAGGATGGAAGGGCAGTACATC. Translated, it gives CSVGDRMEGQYI.

This clonotype was seen only a few times. This chain uses TRBV29-1 with TRBJ2-6; TRBD2 might be the D (6 bases). Between the trimmed V and J ends, which lost 4 bases and 0 bases, there was a span of 13 bases. CDR3 size: 16 residues. Germline CDR1 reads SQVTM; CDR2 reads ANQGSEA. In DNA, the CDR3 is TGCAGCGTTGGGGGGGACCCACGCTCTGGGGCCAACGTCCTGACTTTC. This gives the protein CSVGGDPRSGANVLTF.

This clonotype was seen ten or more times. This chain connects TRBV2 to TRBJ2-2; D unclear. The germline CDR1 and CDR2 sequences are SNHLY and FYNNEI. There are 16 residues in the CDR3. Between the trimmed V and J ends, which lost 8 bases and 3 bases, there was a span of 19 bases. CDR3 sequence: CASPTITRSYTGELFF. CDR3 nucleotides: TGTGCCAGCCCGACAATCACGCGGTCCTACACCGGGGAGCTGTTTTTT.

In this sample, this clonotype turned up many times. The chain recombines TRBV7-9 with TRBJ1-4, with 9 positions matching TRBD1. Germline-derived CDR1 and CDR2 are SEHNR and FQNEAQ (reference sequence). The V segment lost 3 bases and the J segment 8 bases; nucleotides outside the gene matches: 4. The CDR3 contains 14 residues. The CDR3 region is CASSLGQGVEKLFF. The DNA for the CDR3 is TGTGCCAGCAGCTTGGGACAGGGTGTCGAAAAACTGTTTTTT. Full variable domain (outside the CDR3, taken from reference TRBV7-9 and TRBJ1-4): DTGVSQNPRHKITKRGQNVTFRCDPISEHNRLYWYRQTLGQGPEFLTYFQNEAQLEKSRLLSDRFSAERPKGSFSTLEIQRTEQGDSAMYLCASSLGQGVEKLFFGSGTQLSVL.